What follows are 7 T cell receptor beta chains derived from one specimen sequenced in a study of beta chain features in type 1 diabetes. Study-level findings and limits: Type 1 diabetes patients had TCRB CDR3s that were shorter (moderately but significantly so) in all four CD4+ subsets.

Every isolated RNA sample was fully reverse transcribed, so sequencing captured expressed TCRB transcripts. Some clones are missing from TCRdb's copy, which holds only in-frame ones; the method was immunoSEQ multiplex PCR. The table lists 600,000 to 700,000 clones, roughly 13% of them singletons. Their cognate antigens are unknown. The source material was naive CD4+ T cells from blood. The receptor set was obtained from a man between 18 and 29 years old with type 1 diabetes.

This clone was recorded a few times. This rearrangement joins TRBV27 to TRBJ1-2, with 9 bases aligning to TRBD1. This CDR3 is 19 amino acids long. The V and J ends lost 4 bases and 1 base, in that order; junction bases with no gene match: 16. Germline V lookup: CDR1 MNHEY, CDR2 SMNVEV (reference sequence). This chain's CDR3 is CASSSPLNRGLKGNYGYTF. CDR3 DNA sequence: TGTGCCAGCAGTTCGCCATTGAACAGGGGGCTAAAGGGTAACTATGGCTACACCTTC.

The V call is TRBV9, the J call TRBJ2-7; 9 bases fit TRBD2. Per germline, CDR1 SGDLS and CDR2 YYNGEE. The junction had 4 bases not matched to a gene; V was cut back by 3 bases and J by 0 bases. The CDR3 has 15 residues. The CDR3: CASSGSGGPSYEQYF. DNA of the CDR3: TGTGCCAGCAGCGGCAGCGGGGGGCCCTCCTACGAGCAGTACTTC.

Regarding this clone: This CDR3 is also generated by other DNA sequences in the sample. The chain is built from TRBV30 and TRBJ2-1; D might be TRBD1 (5 bases). The CDR3 loop spans 12 amino acids. The V end was cut by 0 bases, the J end by 9 bases, with 9 bases between. Per germline, CDR1 GTSNPN and CDR2 SVGIG (reference sequence). The CDR3 DNA reads TGTGCCTGGAGTGTACAAGGGGTTGAGCAGTTCTTC. It yields the protein CAWSVQGVEQFF.

This clone was counted only a few times. The chain combines TRBV15 with TRBJ1-2; D not resolved. CDR1 and CDR2 from the germline V gene are LNHNV and YYDKDF (reference sequence). This CDR3 comprises 12 residues. Trimming stripped 0 bases from V and 6 bases from J, with 5 bases between. DNA of the CDR3: TGTGCCACCAGCAGAGAGCCAAATGGCTACACCTTC. It encodes CATSREPNGYTF.

The chain combines TRBV19 with TRBJ1-2; 10 nucleotides line up with TRBD1. The J segment lost 2 bases and the V segment lost 9 bases, leaving 3 bases of the junction unmatched. The CDR3 is 13 amino acids. Germline values: CDR1 LNHDA, CDR2 SQIVND (reference sequence). CDR3 DNA sequence: TGTGCCAGCTTGGACAGGGGGAACTATGGCTACACCTTC. Protein sequence: CASLDRGNYGYTF. Drawing the rest from reference TRBV19 and TRBJ1-2, the complete variable domain is DGGITQSPKYLFRKEGQNVTLSCEQNLNHDAMYWYRQDPGQGLRLIYYSQIVNDFQKGDIAEGYSVSREKKESFPLTVTSAQKNPTAFYLCASLDRGNYGYTFGSGTRLTVV.

V usage is TRBV7-8 and J usage is TRBJ1-1; maybe TRBD1 (5 bases). Looked up from germline, CDR1 is SGHVS and CDR2 is FQNEAQ. This CDR3 is 16 amino acids long. V was cut by 3 bases and J by 2 bases, with 16 bases left in between. Here the CDR3 reads CASSFLGRTLNTEAFF. CDR3 sequence (DNA): TGTGCCAGCAGCTTCCTCGGGCGGACACTTAACACTGAAGCTTTCTTT.

The table lists this clone with a few counts. The chain recombines TRBV19 with TRBJ2-5; D call uncertain. This CDR3 is built from 12 residues. Per the germline V gene, CDR1 is LNHDA and CDR2 is SQIVND (reference sequence). Trimming removed 6 bases from V and 4 bases from J, with 9 bases in between. The CDR3 loop is CASRPPGETQYF. The DNA of the CDR3 is TGTGCCAGTAGACCCCCCGGAGAGACCCAGTACTTC.